This TCR beta chain was observed in a study of PD-L1 blockade in urothelial cancer. Clones were sequenced by immunoSEQ multiplex PCR, and TCRdb holds only the in-frame ones, with some missing. Counted here are some 32,000 clones, 80% to 90% occurring once; the ten biggest clones make up 30%. Patients had urothelial carcinoma that was locally advanced or metastatic. In germline, CDR1 is MDHEN, CDR2 SYDVKM. Trimming stripped 3 bases from V and 13 bases from J, with 10 bases between. This CDR3 spans 12 amino acids. This TCR was recovered from a man in his fifties or sixties with urothelial cancer. The chain couples TRBV28 to TRBJ1-6; tentative D call: TRBD1 (6 bases). The material was PBMCs, obtained around atezolizumab (anti-PD-L1) treatment. This chain's CDR3 is CASSLYREPLHF. CDR3 sequence (DNA): TGTGCCAGCAGTTTGTACAGGGAGCCCCTCCACTTT.